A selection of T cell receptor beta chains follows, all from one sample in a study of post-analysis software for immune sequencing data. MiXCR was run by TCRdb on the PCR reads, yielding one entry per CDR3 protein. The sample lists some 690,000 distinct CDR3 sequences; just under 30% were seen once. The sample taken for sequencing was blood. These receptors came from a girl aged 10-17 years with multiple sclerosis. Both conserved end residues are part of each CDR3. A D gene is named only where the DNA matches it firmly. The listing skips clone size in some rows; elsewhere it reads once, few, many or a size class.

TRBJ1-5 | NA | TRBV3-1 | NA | TGTGCCAGCAGCTTAGTCGGGGCGGGCCAGCCCCAGCATTTT | CASSLVGAGQPQHF
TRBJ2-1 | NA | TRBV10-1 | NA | TGCACCAGCAGTGAAGGGGACTTCTACAATGAGCAGTTCTTC | CTSSEGDFYNEQFF
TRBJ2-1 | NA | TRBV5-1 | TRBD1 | TGCGCCAGCAGCCCATACAGGGGTGGTGGGAATGAGCAGTTCTTC | CASSPYRGGGNEQFF
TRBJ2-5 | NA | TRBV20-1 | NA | TGCAGTGCGGGCGTGAGCGGGCAAGAGACCCAGTACTTC | CSAGVSGQETQYF
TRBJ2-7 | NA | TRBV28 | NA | TGTGCCAGCAGTTTAAGGAGTAGGGGCGGCGAGCAGTACTTC | CASSLRSRGGEQYF
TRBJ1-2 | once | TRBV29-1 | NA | TGCAGCGTTGGGGCAGGGAGGGAGAACTATGGCTGCACCTTC | CSVGAGRENYGCTF
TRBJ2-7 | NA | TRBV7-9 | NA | TGTGCCAGCAGCTTAGAAGGGCGGAGTGAGGACGAGCAGTACTTC | CASSLEGRSEDEQYF
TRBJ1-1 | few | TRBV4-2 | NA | TGTGCCAGCAGCCATGTACGGGGAGGGGCGGACACTGAAGCTTTCTTT | CASSHVRGGADTEAFF
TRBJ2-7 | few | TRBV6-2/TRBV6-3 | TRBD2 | TGTGCCAGCAGTTACCAAGCGGGGAGCTACGAGCAGTACTTC | CASSYQAGSYEQYF
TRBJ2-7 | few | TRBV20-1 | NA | TGCAGTGCTAGACTTGTCAGCCAGTACGAGCAGTACTTC | CSARLVSQYEQYF
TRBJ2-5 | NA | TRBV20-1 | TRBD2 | TGCAGTGCTATAGGGATGGGAGGGTATGAGACCCAGTACTTC | CSAIGMGGYETQYF
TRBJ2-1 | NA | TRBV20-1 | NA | TGCAGTGCTAGATACGAGTACAATGAGCAGTTCTTC | CSARYEYNEQFF
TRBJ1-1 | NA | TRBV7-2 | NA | TGTGCCAGCAGCTTACGGGAAGCGAACTTTGGGAACACTGAAGCTTTCTTT | CASSLREANFGNTEAFF
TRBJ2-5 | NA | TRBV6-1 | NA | TGTGCCAGCAGGTGGGCAGGAGAAGAGACCCAGTACTTC | CASRWAGEETQYF
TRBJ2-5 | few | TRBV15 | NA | TGTGCCACCAGCAGAGGCCGCAAGGAGACCCAGTACTTC | CATSRGRKETQYF
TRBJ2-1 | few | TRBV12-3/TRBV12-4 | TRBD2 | TGTGCCAGCTCTTTCAGGCTAGCGGGGTCCAATGAGCAGTTCTTC | CASSFRLAGSNEQFF